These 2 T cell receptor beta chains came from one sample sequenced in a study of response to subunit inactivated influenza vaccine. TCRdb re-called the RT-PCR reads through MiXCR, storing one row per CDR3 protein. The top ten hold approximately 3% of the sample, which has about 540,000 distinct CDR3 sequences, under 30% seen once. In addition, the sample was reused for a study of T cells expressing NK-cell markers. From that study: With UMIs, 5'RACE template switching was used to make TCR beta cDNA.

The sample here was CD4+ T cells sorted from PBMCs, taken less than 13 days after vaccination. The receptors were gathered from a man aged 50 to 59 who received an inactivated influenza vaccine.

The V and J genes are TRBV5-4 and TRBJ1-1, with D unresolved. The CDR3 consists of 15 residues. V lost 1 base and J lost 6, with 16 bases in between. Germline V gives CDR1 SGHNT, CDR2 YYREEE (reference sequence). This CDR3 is CASSLQKGEASEAFF. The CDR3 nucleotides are TGTGCCAGCAGCTTGCAGAAAGGAGAAGCGTCTGAAGCTTTCTTT.

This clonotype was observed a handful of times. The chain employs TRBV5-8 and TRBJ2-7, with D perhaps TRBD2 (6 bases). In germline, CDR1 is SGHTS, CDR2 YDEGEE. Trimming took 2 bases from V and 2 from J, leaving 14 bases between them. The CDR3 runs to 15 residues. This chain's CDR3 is CASSLPGSRTYEQYF. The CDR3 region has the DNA TGTGCCAGCAGCTTACCCGGGAGTAGGACCTACGAGCAGTACTTC.